A selection of T cell receptor beta chains follows, all from one sample in a study of T cells of healthy individuals. TCRdb itself ran the 5' RACE reads through MiXCR, one entry per CDR3 protein. The data contain more than 85,000 distinct CDR3 sequences, roughly a sixth of them singletons. These receptors all stem from a human donor in good health. Both conserved end residues are part of each CDR3. D genes are given only for firm matches. Part of the rows lack a size; the others show once, few, many or a class for expanded clones.

clone_size d_call cdr3_length j_call v_call cdr3_nt cdr3_aa
many TRBD1 14 TRBJ2-3 TRBV29-1 TGCAGCGATAGACAGGGGGCAGGCGCAGATACGCAGTATTTT CSDRQGAGADTQYF
many TRBD1 14 TRBJ2-7 TRBV6-5 TGTGCCAGTTCCCGGGACAGGGGGACCTACGAGCAGTACTTC CASSRDRGTYEQYF
few TRBD2 15 TRBJ2-3 TRBV5-1 TGCGCCAGCAGCTTGAACGCGGGAGCCATGGATACGCAGTATTTT CASSLNAGAMDTQYF
few - 15 TRBJ2-3 TRBV4-1 TGCGCCAGCAGCCAAGATCGGGCAGTGGGAGATACGCAGTATTTT CASSQDRAVGDTQYF
many - 18 TRBJ2-3 TRBV2 TGTGCCAGCAGAGGACTAACGTCATACCTGATTAGTGCAGATACGCAGTATTTT CASRGLTSYLISADTQYF
few TRBD1 16 TRBJ1-2 TRBV18 TGTGCCAGCTCACCTCTTGGGACAGGGGGAAACTATGGCTACACCTTC CASSPLGTGGNYGYTF
- TRBD1 16 TRBJ1-6 TRBV9 TGTGCCAGCAGCGTCACTCCGGGACAGGGAAATTCACCCCTCCACTTT CASSVTPGQGNSPLHF
few TRBD1 14 TRBJ2-7 TRBV12-3/TRBV12-4 TGTGCCAGCAGTTTCCGGGACAGGGAGTACGAGCAGTACTTC CASSFRDREYEQYF
many - 13 TRBJ2-5 TRBV28 TGTGCCAGCAACGAGGGTCAGCGAGAGACCCAGTACTTC CASNEGQRETQYF
- TRBD2 13 TRBJ2-1 TRBV9 TGTGCCAGCAGCGCGGGACTAGGCAATGAGCAGTTCTTC CASSAGLGNEQFF
few - 15 TRBJ1-1 TRBV4-2 TGTGCCAGCAGCCAGCGAGGGCTCGTGGACACTGAAGCTTTCTTT CASSQRGLVDTEAFF
medium-sized TRBD1 15 TRBJ2-3 TRBV4-2 TGTGCCAGCAGCCCGAAAACAGGGGACACAGATACGCAGTATTTT CASSPKTGDTDTQYF
- - 17 TRBJ1-5 TRBV5-6 TGTGCCAGCAGCGATGGGACACTTTCTCTTAGCAATCAGCCCCAGCATTTT CASSDGTLSLSNQPQHF
few - 16 TRBJ2-2 TRBV18 TGTGCCAGCTCACCACCAGACAGGTTAAACACCGGGGAGCTGTTTTTT CASSPPDRLNTGELFF
- TRBD2 17 TRBJ2-3 TRBV6-5 TGTGCCAGCAGTTACTCCATCGGCGGGGGGTCCCTTTCTGCGCAGTATTTT CASSYSIGGGSLSAQYF
few TRBD2 14 TRBJ2-7 TRBV6-6 TGTGCCACTATTTCGTGGGGAGGGACCTACGAGCAGTACTTC CATISWGGTYEQYF
few - 13 TRBJ2-5 TRBV7-9 TGTGCCAGCAGCTTAGCGGAATGGGAGACCCAGTACTTC CASSLAEWETQYF
many TRBD1 14 TRBJ2-5 TRBV6-5 TGTGCCAGCAGACCCTGGGACAGCGAAGAGACCCAGTACTTC CASRPWDSEETQYF
- - 14 TRBJ1-1 TRBV4-3 TGCGCCAGCAGTCCAGGACACACGAACACTGAAGCTTTCTTT CASSPGHTNTEAFF
- TRBD2 14 TRBJ2-3 TRBV15 TGTGCCACCAGCAGCGTCGGGGGGGCAGATACGCAGTATTTT CATSSVGGADTQYF
many - 13 TRBJ1-1 TRBV2 TGTGCCAGCAGGTCAGCGCCGGGCCAGGCCGCTTTCTTT CASRSAPGQAAFF
- TRBD1 14 TRBJ2-3 TRBV20-1 TGCAGTGCTAAAGACAGGGGTTCATCAGATACGCAGTATTTT CSAKDRGSSDTQYF
many - 13 TRBJ2-3 TRBV29-1 TGCAGCGCCGAGGGACATTCCACAGATACGCAGTATTTT CSAEGHSTDTQYF